The sequence of this TCR beta chain was determined in a study of OX40 agonist ivuxolimab in advanced cancers. As for the study in general: Patients were given ivuxolimab, an antibody that agonizes OX40 (CD134). Findings of the study overall: CD8+ T cells averaged more expanded clones than CD4+.

On this clone: The antigen remains unidentified.

Drawing of blood for sampling happened at baseline, at cycle 4 day 1, and at cycle 7 day 1. The CDR3 is 13 amino acids. Germline V gene lookup returns CDR1 LNHDA and CDR2 SQIVND (reference sequence). V shed 2 bases and J shed 3 bases, with 4 bases lying between them. TCRdb's table, derived via immunoSEQ multiplex PCR, lists solely in-frame clones and lacks some. The sample comprises 12,000 to 15,000 clones, 65% to 80% of which are singletons, and 32% rests with the top ten. J is TRBJ2-2 and V is TRBV19; D call uncertain. The TCR comes from an adult with an advanced solid tumor such as melanoma, head and neck, liver or kidney cancer. The sequenced sample was CD4+ or CD8+ T cells sorted from blood, obtained in a trial of the OX40 agonist ivuxolimab. CDR3 protein: CASSISDTGELFF. As DNA, the CDR3 is TGTGCCAGTAGTATATCCGACACCGGGGAGCTGTTTTTT.